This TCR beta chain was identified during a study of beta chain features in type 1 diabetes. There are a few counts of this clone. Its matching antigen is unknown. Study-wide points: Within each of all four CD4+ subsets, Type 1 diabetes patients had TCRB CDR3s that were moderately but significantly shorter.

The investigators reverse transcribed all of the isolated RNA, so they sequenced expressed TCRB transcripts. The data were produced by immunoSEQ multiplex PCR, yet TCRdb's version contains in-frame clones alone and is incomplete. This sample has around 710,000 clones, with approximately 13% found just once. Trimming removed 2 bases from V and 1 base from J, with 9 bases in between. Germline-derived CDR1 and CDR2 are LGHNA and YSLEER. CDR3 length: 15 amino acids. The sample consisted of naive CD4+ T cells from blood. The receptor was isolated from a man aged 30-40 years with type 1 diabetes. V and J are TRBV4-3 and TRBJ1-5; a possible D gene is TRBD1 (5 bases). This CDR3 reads CASSQLRDSNQPQHF. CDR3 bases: TGCGCCAGCAGCCAACTGAGGGACAGCAATCAGCCCCAGCATTTT.